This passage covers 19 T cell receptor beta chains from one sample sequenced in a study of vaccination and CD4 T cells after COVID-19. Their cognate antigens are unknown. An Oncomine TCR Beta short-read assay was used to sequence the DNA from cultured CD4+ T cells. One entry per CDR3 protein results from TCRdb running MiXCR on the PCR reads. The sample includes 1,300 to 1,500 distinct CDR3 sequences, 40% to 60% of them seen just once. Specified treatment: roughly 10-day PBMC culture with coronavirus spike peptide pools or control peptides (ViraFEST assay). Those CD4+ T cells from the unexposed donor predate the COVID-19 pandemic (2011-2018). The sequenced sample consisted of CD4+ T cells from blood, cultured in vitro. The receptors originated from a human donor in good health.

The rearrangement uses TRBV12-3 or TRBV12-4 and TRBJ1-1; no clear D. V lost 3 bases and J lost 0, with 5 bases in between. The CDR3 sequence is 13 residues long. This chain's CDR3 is CASSFEMNTEAFF. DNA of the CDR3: TGTGCCAGCAGTTTCGAGATGAACACTGAAGCTTTCTTT.

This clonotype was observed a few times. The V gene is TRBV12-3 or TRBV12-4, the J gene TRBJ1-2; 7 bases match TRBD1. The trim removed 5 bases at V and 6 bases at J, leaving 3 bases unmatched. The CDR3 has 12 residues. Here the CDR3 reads CASSVDRDGYTF. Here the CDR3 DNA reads TGTGCCAGCAGTGTCGACAGGGATGGCTACACCTTC.

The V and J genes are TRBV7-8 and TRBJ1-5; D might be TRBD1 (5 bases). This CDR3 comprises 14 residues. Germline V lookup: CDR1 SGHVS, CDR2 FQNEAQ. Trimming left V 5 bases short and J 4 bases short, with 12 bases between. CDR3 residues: CASSPVTANQPQHF. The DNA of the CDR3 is TGTGCCAGCAGCCCCGTGACAGCTAATCAGCCCCAGCATTTT.

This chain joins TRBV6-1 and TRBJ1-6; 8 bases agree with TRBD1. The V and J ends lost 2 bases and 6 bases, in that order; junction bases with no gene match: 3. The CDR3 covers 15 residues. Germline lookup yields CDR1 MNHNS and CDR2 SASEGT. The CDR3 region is CASSELGQGNSPLHF. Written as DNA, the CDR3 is TGTGCCAGCAGTGAATTAGGACAGGGTAATTCACCCCTCCACTTT.

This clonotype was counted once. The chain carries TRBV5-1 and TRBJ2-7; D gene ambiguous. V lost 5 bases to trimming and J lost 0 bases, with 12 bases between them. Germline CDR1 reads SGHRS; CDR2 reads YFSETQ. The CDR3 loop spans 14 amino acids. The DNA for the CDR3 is TGCGCCAGCAGACCAAACTTAGGCTCCTACGAGCAGTACTTC. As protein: CASRPNLGSYEQYF.

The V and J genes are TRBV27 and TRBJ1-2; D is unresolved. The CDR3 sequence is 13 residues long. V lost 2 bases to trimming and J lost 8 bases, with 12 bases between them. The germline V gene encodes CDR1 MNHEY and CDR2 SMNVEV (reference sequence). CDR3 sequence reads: CASSLKGTGGYTF. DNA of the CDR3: TGTGCCAGCAGTTTAAAAGGTACTGGAGGCTACACCTTC.

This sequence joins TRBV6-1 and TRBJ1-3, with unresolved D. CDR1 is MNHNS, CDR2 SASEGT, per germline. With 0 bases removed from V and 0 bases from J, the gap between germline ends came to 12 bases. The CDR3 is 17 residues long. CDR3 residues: CASSEARWRVSGNTIYF. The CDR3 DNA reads TGTGCCAGCAGTGAAGCACGGTGGAGGGTCTCTGGAAACACCATATATTTT.

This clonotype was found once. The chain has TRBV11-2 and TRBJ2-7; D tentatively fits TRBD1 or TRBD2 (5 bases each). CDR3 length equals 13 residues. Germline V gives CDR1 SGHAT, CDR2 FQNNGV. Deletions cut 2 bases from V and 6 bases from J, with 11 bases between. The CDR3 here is CASSLYRTGEQYF. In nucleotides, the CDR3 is TGTGCCAGCAGCTTATACAGGACTGGCGAGCAGTACTTC.

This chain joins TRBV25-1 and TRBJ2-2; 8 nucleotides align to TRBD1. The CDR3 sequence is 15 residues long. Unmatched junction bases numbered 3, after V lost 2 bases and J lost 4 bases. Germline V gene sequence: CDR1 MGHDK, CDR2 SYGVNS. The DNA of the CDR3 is TGTGCCAGCAGTGAAGGAACAGGGGGCACCGGGGAGCTGTTTTTT. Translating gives CASSEGTGGTGELFF.

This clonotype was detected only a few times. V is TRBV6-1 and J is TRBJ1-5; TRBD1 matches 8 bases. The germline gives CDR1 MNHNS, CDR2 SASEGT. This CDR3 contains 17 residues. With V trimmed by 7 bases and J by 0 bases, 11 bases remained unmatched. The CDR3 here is CASKGTGISYSNQPQHF. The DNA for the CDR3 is TGTGCCAGCAAGGGGACAGGCATCTCTTATAGCAATCAGCCCCAGCATTTT.

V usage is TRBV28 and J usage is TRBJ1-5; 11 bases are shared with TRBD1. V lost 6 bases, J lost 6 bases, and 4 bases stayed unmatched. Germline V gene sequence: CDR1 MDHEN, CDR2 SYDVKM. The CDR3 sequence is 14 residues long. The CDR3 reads CASSLGTGGQPQHF. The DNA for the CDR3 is TGTGCCAGCAGCCTTGGGACAGGGGGTCAGCCCCAGCATTTT.

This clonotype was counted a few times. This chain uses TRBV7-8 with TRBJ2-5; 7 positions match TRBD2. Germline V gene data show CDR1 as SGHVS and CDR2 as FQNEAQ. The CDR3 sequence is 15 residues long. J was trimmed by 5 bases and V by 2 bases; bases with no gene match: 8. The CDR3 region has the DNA TGTGCCAGCAGCTTACGATCGCGGGGAGGGGAGACCCAGTACTTC. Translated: CASSLRSRGGETQYF.

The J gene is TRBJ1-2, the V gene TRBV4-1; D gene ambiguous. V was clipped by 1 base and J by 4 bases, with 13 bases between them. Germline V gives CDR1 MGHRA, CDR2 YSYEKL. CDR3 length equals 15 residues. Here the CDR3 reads CASSQGLQTSYGYTF. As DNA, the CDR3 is TGCGCCAGCAGCCAAGGTCTACAGACCTCCTATGGCTACACCTTC.

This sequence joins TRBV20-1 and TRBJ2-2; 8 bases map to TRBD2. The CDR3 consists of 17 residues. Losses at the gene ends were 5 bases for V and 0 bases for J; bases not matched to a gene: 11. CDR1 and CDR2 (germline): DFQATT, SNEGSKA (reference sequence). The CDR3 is CSAPKTSSGANTGELFF. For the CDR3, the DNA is TGCAGTGCTCCTAAAACGAGTAGCGGGGCGAACACCGGGGAGCTGTTTTTT.

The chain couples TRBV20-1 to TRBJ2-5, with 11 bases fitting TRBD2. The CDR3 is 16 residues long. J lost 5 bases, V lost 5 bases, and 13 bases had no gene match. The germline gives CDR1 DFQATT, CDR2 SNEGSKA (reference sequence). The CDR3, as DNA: TGCAGTGCTGTAGGGACTAGCGGATTTGGTTTGGAGACCCAGTACTTC. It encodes CSAVGTSGFGLETQYF.

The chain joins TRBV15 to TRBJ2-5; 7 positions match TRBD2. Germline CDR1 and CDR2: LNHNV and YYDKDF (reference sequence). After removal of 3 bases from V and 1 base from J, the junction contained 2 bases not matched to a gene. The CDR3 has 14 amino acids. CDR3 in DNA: TGTGCCACCAGCAGGGGGGGGGTCCAAGAGACCCAGTACTTC. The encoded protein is CATSRGGVQETQYF.

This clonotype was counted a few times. This CDR3 reads CASSLVQGTGEAGYTF. In nucleotides, the CDR3 is TGTGCCAGCAGTTTAGTTCAGGGGACAGGGGAAGCTGGCTACACCTTC. V gene TRBV12-3 or TRBV12-4 combines with J gene TRBJ1-2; 10 nucleotides match TRBD1. The V and J ends lost 1 base and 7 bases, in that order; junction bases with no gene match: 9. The CDR3 extends over 16 amino acids.

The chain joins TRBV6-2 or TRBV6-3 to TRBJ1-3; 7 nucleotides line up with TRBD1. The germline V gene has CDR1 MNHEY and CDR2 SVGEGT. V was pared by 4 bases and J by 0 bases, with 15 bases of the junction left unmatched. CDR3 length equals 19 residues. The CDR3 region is CASSSPPGQIQSSGNTIYF. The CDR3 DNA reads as TGTGCCAGCAGTTCCCCTCCGGGACAGATCCAGAGCTCTGGAAACACCATATATTTT.

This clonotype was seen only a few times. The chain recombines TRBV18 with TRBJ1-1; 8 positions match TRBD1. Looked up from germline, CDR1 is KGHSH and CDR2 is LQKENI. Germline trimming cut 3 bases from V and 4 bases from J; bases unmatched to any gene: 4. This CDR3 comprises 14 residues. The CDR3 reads CASSPRGLGTEAFF. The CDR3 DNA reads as TGTGCCAGCTCACCCAGGGGGCTGGGCACTGAAGCTTTCTTT.